This TCR beta chain comes out of a study of cytomegalovirus exposure and HLA in healthy donors. Overall study context: The study placed approximately 80% of its 350 to 450 genotyped donors in the Caucasian-associated ancestry cluster.

Worth noting for this clone: The antigen is not known.

The CDR3 is 12 residues long. The V end was cut by 8 bases, the J end by 5 bases, with 13 bases between. CDR1 and CDR2 (germline): SQVTM, ANQGSEA. Study-level results: In an earlier analysis, most TCR beta V segments were productive about 90% or about 30% of the time.

60 Vbeta and 13 Jbeta primers were used in PCR. Clones were read by immunoSEQ multiplex PCR, and TCRdb kept only the in-frame ones, dropping some. In the table there are 150,000 to 200,000 clones, approximately 86% of which are singletons. The chain couples TRBV29-1 to TRBJ1-5; tentatively, D is TRBD1 (5 bases). The sequenced material came from PBMCs. This sequence was found in a woman aged 18 to 35 in good health and CMV-seronegative. The DNA for the CDR3 is TGCAGCCCCGGAGGGGCGGATCAGCCCCAGCATTTT. Translation gives CSPGGADQPQHF. The variable domain in full, completed from reference TRBV29-1 and TRBJ1-5, reads SAVISQKPSRDICQRGTSLTIQCQVDSQVTMMFWYRQQPGQSLTLIATANQGSEATYESGFVIDKFPISRPNLTFSTLTVSNMSPEDSSIYLCSPGGADQPQHFGDGTRLSIL.